This TCR beta chain was sequenced during a study of blood T cell repertoires in COVID-19. Study-wide context: T cells, B-cell-depleted T cells, or PBMCs provided the cDNA or gDNA that served as material.

The repertoire was sequenced with immunoSEQ multiplex PCR; TCRdb's copy has only in-frame clones and lacks some. Of tens of thousands of clones listed, around 82% were seen once; the top ten hold roughly 8%. With 10 bases removed from V and 1 base from J, the gap between germline ends came to 14 bases. Germline CDR1 is ENHRY and CDR2 is SYGVKD. The CDR3 has 13 amino acids. The chain combines TRBV10-3 with TRBJ2-7; no firm D call. This TCR derives from a woman of 80 years or more with acute or convalescent COVID-19. Sequenced sample: peripheral blood. This chain's CDR3 is CATLGPDSYEQYF. DNA of the CDR3: TGTGCCACCCTGGGCCCCGATTCCTACGAGCAGTACTTC.